This entry features one T cell receptor (beta chain) sequence. Its antigen is unidentified. CD45RO-CCR7+CD27+CD95- cells counted as naive CD8+ T cells. Preparation of TRB cDNA libraries relied on 5' RACE carrying UMI labels. TCRdb reprocessed the 5' RACE reads, keeping one entry per CDR3 protein, no DNA. This sample contains 85,000 to 130,000 distinct CDR3 sequences. This specimen comes from a study of CXCR3-negative and CXCR3-positive naive CD8 T cells. General study results and limits: More hydrophobic TRB CDR3s occurred in CXCR3-positive than in CXCR3-negative naive cells. With respect to TRBV-TRBJ usage, naive CXCR3-negative and CXCR3-positive cells were similar; memory differed.

The CDR3 runs 13 residues. CDR1 ENHRY and CDR2 SYGVKD come from the germline V gene. Sequencing input: naive CXCR3+ CD8+ T cells from blood. Subset in this sample: CD45RO-CCR7+CD27+CD95- naive CD8+ T cells expressing CXCR3 (TNR3+). This receptor was taken from a human donor in good health. Some clones in this sample may be carry-over from other donors' samples. The chain joins TRBV10-3 to TRBJ2-7. CDR3 residues: CAISRVQDFEQYF.